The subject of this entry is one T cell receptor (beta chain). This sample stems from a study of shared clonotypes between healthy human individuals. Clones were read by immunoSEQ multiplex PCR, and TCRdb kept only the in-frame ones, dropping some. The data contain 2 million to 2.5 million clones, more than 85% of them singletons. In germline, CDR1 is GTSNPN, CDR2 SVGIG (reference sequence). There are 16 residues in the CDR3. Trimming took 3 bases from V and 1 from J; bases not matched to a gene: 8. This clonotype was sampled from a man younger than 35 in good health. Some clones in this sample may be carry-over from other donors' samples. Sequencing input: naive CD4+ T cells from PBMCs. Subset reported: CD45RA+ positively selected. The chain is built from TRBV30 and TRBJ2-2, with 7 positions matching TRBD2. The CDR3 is CAWRPGGGRNTGELFF. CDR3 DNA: TGTGCCTGGAGGCCCGGGGGAGGGCGGAACACCGGGGAGCTGTTTTTT.